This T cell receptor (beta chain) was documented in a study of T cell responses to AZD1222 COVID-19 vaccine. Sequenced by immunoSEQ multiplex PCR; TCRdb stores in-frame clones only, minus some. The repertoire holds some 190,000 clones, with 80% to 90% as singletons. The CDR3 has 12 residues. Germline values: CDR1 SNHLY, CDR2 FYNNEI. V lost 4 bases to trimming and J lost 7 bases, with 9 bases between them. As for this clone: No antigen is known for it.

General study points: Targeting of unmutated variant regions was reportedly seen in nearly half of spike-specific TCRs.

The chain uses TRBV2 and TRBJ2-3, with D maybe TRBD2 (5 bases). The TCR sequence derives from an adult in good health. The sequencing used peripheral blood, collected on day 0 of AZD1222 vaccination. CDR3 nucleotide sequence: TGTGCCAGCAGTGTGTCGGGATATACGCAGTATTTT. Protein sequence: CASSVSGYTQYF.